The 30 T cell receptor beta chains below all came from one sample that was sequenced in a study of cytomegalovirus exposure and HLA in healthy donors (dated by TCRdb to 2015 to 2018). The library was produced with the immunoSEQ multiplex PCR assay. The clones in this table, taken by TCRdb from immuneACCESS, are in-frame only. Not every clone is retained; where verified, under half of the shortfall comes from an unresolved V gene, and the cause of the rest is unknown. The sample table records about 88,000 clones; approximately 81% of these occur just once. Jointly, the top ten make up 9% to 13% of the sample. Sequencing input: PBMCs. These receptors were taken from a woman in her late teens or twenties in good health and CMV-seropositive.

The rearrangement links TRBV7-2 to TRBJ2-5; 12 nucleotides agree with TRBD2. This CDR3 has 18 residues. Per germline, CDR1 SGHTA and CDR2 FQGNSA. V gave up 2 bases and J gave up 5 bases; unmatched junction bases: 12. The CDR3 sequence is CASSLPSGGAFFRETQYF. Written as DNA, the CDR3 is TGTGCCAGCAGCTTACCTAGCGGGGGGGCCTTTTTCCGGGAGACCCAGTACTTC. The full variable domain, with the rest looked up from reference TRBV7-2 and TRBJ2-5, is GAGVSQSPSNKVTEKGKDVELRCDPISGHTALYWYRQSLGQGLEFLIYFQGNSAPDKSGLPSDRFSAERTGGSVSTLTIQRTQQEDSAVYLCASSLPSGGAFFRETQYFGPGTRLLVL.

J is TRBJ1-2 and V is TRBV11-2; 7 nucleotides match TRBD1. The CDR3 loop spans 14 amino acids. In germline, CDR1 is SGHAT, CDR2 FQNNGV. J gave up 5 bases and V 5 bases, and 8 bases lay outside the gene matches. In DNA, the CDR3 is TGTGCCAGCAGCCGGGGACAGCTCCATTATGGCTACACCTTC. It translates to CASSRGQLHYGYTF.

The gene calls are TRBV7-9 and TRBJ1-1; 10 bases agree with TRBD1. The germline gives CDR1 SEHNR, CDR2 FQNEAQ (reference sequence). Unmatched junction bases numbered 4, after V lost 0 bases and J lost 0 bases. The CDR3 loop spans 17 amino acids. The CDR3 loop reads CASSLAPGQGVNTEAFF. The CDR3, as DNA: TGTGCCAGCAGCTTAGCCCCCGGACAGGGGGTGAACACTGAAGCTTTCTTT.

V usage is TRBV9 and J usage is TRBJ2-1; D is possibly TRBD1 (5 bases). Trimming stripped 3 bases from V and 5 bases from J, with 12 bases between. Germline V lookup: CDR1 SGDLS, CDR2 YYNGEE. CDR3 size: 14 residues. This chain's CDR3 is CASSGGLPHNEQFF. The DNA for the CDR3 is TGTGCCAGCAGCGGGGGCCTACCCCACAATGAGCAGTTCTTC.

The chain links TRBV5-1 to TRBJ2-2; the match to TRBD1 covers 10 bases. The CDR3 length is 19 residues. J was trimmed by 4 bases and V by 4 bases; bases with no gene match: 16. From germline, CDR1 is SGHRS and CDR2 YFSETQ. The DNA of the CDR3 is TGCGCCAGCAGCCCGAAAAAAAAGGGACAGGGGCTCCTCACCGGGGAGCTGTTTTTT. This sequence encodes CASSPKKKGQGLLTGELFF.

The gene calls are TRBV28 and TRBJ2-7, with a tentative D call TRBD2 (5 bases). The CDR3 spans 16 residues. CDR1 MDHEN and CDR2 SYDVKM come from the germline V gene. Trimming pared 5 bases from V and 0 bases from J, leaving 17 bases between. The CDR3: CASSLQGGSYSYEQYF. The CDR3 DNA is TGTGCCAGCAGTCTCCAAGGCGGGTCCTACTCCTACGAGCAGTACTTC. Combining the CDR3 with reference TRBV28 and TRBJ2-7 gives the whole variable domain DVKVTQSSRYLVKRTGEKVFLECVQDMDHENMFWYRQDPGLGLRLIYFSYDVKMKEKGDIPEGYSVSREKKERFSLILESASTNQTSMYLCASSLQGGSYSYEQYFGPGTRLTVT.

This clone came up once. The V and J genes are TRBV10-1 and TRBJ1-1; D is possibly TRBD1 (6 bases). The CDR3 contains 14 residues. Germline lookup yields CDR1 WNHNN and CDR2 SYGVQD (reference sequence). V lost 5 bases, J lost 5 bases, and 15 bases lay in between. In DNA, the CDR3 is TGCGCCAGCAGTTTCCACAGGGAGGGGACTGAAGCTTTCTTT. Residues: CASSFHREGTEAFF.

V usage is TRBV4-2 and J usage is TRBJ1-2, with D uncertain. The CDR3 is made up of 14 amino acids. The V end lost 3 bases, the J end lost 6 bases, and 14 bases lay between the germline ends. Germline V lookup: CDR1 LGHNA, CDR2 YNFKEQ. CDR3 residues: CASSQDTTEDGYTF. In DNA, the CDR3 is TGTGCCAGCAGCCAGGATACGACGGAGGATGGCTACACCTTC.

The chain joins TRBV2 to TRBJ1-4, with 10 nucleotides matching TRBD1. Germline loops: CDR1 SNHLY, CDR2 FYNNEI. The J segment lost 4 bases and the V segment lost 5 bases, leaving 1 base of the junction unmatched. This CDR3 is built from 14 residues. In DNA, the CDR3 is TGTGCCAGCAGTCGGACAGGGGGTAATGAAAAACTGTTTTTT. As protein: CASSRTGGNEKLFF.

This sequence joins TRBV4-1 and TRBJ1-1; a weak D match, TRBD1 (5 bases). Germline-derived CDR1 and CDR2 are MGHRA and YSYEKL. This CDR3 contains 14 residues. V lost 4 bases to trimming and J lost 4 bases, with 13 bases between them. The CDR3 loop is CASSLAQGGTEAFF. Here the CDR3 DNA reads TGCGCCAGCAGCCTAGCCCAGGGAGGCACTGAAGCTTTCTTT.

The chain employs TRBV19 and TRBJ2-5; 8 positions match TRBD1. After removal of 5 bases from V and 5 bases from J, the junction contained 10 bases not matched to a gene. Germline V gene sequence: CDR1 LNHDA, CDR2 SQIVND (reference sequence). This CDR3 is built from 15 residues. CDR3 residues: CASSLNDRGKETQYF. DNA for the CDR3: TGTGCCAGTAGTCTTAACGACAGGGGAAAGGAGACCCAGTACTTC.

V and J are TRBV27 and TRBJ1-2; possibly TRBD1 for D (5 bases). CDR3 length equals 15 residues. V lost 5 bases, J lost 5 bases, and 18 bases lay in between. CDR1 is MNHEY, CDR2 SMNVEV, per germline (reference sequence). CDR3 DNA sequence: TGTGCCAGCAGTAAGGGGATTCCTCCTTCATATGGCTACACCTTC. This encodes CASSKGIPPSYGYTF.

This rearrangement joins TRBV9 to TRBJ2-1; TRBD2 matches at 14 bases. This CDR3 comprises 17 residues. Germline assignment: CDR1 SGDLS and CDR2 YYNGEE. With 3 bases clipped from V and 3 bases from J, the junction kept 5 bases outside the gene matches. The chain's CDR3 is CASSALGTSGGYNEQFF. CDR3 in DNA: TGTGCCAGCAGCGCTCTGGGGACTAGCGGGGGCTACAATGAGCAGTTCTTC. Full variable domain (rest looked up from reference TRBV9 and TRBJ2-1): DSGVTQTPKHLITATGQRVTLRCSPRSGDLSVYWYQQSLDQGLQFLIQYYNGEERAKGNILERFSAQQFPDLHSELNLSSLELGDSALYFCASSALGTSGGYNEQFFGPGTRLTVL.

The rearrangement uses TRBV28 and TRBJ2-1; 12 bases align to TRBD2. Germline V gene lookup returns CDR1 MDHEN and CDR2 SYDVKM. Trimming took 4 bases from V and 9 from J; bases not matched to a gene: 19. The CDR3 loop spans 19 amino acids. This CDR3 is CASSSPGLAGISLGSEQFF. DNA of the CDR3: TGTGCCAGCAGTTCTCCAGGACTAGCGGGGATTTCTTTGGGCAGTGAGCAGTTCTTC.

The V and J genes are TRBV9 and TRBJ2-2; tentative D call: TRBD1 (5 bases). The V gene lost 4 bases and the J gene lost 6 bases, with 13 bases spanning the gap. Germline V gene sequence: CDR1 SGDLS, CDR2 YYNGEE. The CDR3 runs 14 residues. In DNA form, the CDR3 reads TGTGCCAGCAGCATAGGACACCCCGCCGGGGAGCTGTTTTTT. As protein: CASSIGHPAGELFF.

The genes are TRBV19 and TRBJ2-6; D ambiguous. Trimming took off 5 bases at V and 0 bases at J, with 5 bases between the two ends. The CDR3 runs 14 residues. Per the germline V gene, CDR1 is LNHDA and CDR2 is SQIVND (reference sequence). CDR3 residues: CASSQNSGANVLTF. DNA of the CDR3: TGTGCCAGTAGTCAGAACTCTGGGGCCAACGTCCTGACTTTC.

In its sample, this clone was seen once. CDR3 coding DNA: TGTGCCAGCAGTTCGACAGGGCCCTATGGCTACACCTTC. Amino acid sequence: CASSSTGPYGYTF. The chain employs TRBV28 and TRBJ1-2; 7 bases map to TRBD1. Germline V gene sequence: CDR1 MDHEN, CDR2 SYDVKM. The junction had 3 bases not matched to a gene; V was cut back by 4 bases and J by 4 bases. This CDR3 has 13 amino acids.

The sample holds a few counts of this clone. The chain links TRBV7-2 to TRBJ1-2; D call uncertain. Germline V CDR1 and CDR2: SGHTA, FQGNSA. This CDR3 comprises 15 residues. V lost 4 bases, J lost 2 bases, and 14 bases lay in between. CDR3 protein: CASSSPGLLNYGYTF. The CDR3 region has the DNA TGTGCCAGCAGCTCGCCAGGACTTCTGAACTATGGCTACACCTTC.

J is TRBJ2-1 and V is TRBV4-2, with 10 bases lining up with TRBD2. The J segment lost 0 bases and the V segment lost 1 base, leaving 3 bases of the junction unmatched. This CDR3 comprises 17 residues. Germline CDR1 reads LGHNA; CDR2 reads YNFKEQ. CDR3 amino acids: CASSQGLAGDSYNEQFF. The CDR3 coding sequence is TGTGCCAGCAGCCAAGGTCTAGCGGGGGACTCCTACAATGAGCAGTTCTTC.

This chain uses TRBV5-1 with TRBJ2-7; D perhaps matches TRBD1 (6 bases). The CDR3 loop spans 16 amino acids. Germline loops: CDR1 SGHRS, CDR2 YFSETQ. The germline V and J ends were trimmed by 4 bases and 4 bases, with 21 bases remaining between them. CDR3 nucleotide sequence: TGCGCCAGCAGCCCCCTCTCCGGACAGACTAATTACGAGCAGTACTTC. As protein: CASSPLSGQTNYEQYF.

The V call is TRBV10-2, the J call TRBJ2-3; maybe TRBD1 (5 bases). Germline CDR1 and CDR2: WSHSY and SAAADI. This CDR3 is 13 amino acids long. Trimming cost V 9 bases and J 0 bases, with 10 bases left between them. CDR3 region: CASRAGSTDTQYF. The CDR3 DNA follows: TGCGCCAGTCGGGCAGGGAGCACAGATACGCAGTATTTT.

The V gene is TRBV4-3, the J gene TRBJ2-7; the D gene is possibly TRBD2 (6 bases). The V end lost 3 bases, the J end lost 9 bases, and 18 bases lay between the germline ends. Looked up from germline, CDR1 is LGHNA and CDR2 is YSLEER. The CDR3 length is 14 residues. The CDR3 coding sequence is TGCGCCAGCAGCCACCTGGGGAGGCCTAAGGTGCAGTACTTC. Protein sequence: CASSHLGRPKVQYF.

The V and J genes are TRBV6-5 and TRBJ1-1; TRBD1 is a possible D gene (5 bases). This CDR3 has 11 residues. V was clipped by 4 bases and J by 10 bases, with 10 bases between them. Per the germline V gene, CDR1 is MNHEY and CDR2 is SVGAGI. The CDR3 loop is CASSSSGGAFF. As DNA, the CDR3 is TGTGCCAGCAGTTCTTCCGGGGGAGCTTTCTTT.

The chain recombines TRBV7-6 with TRBJ1-5; perhaps TRBD1 as D (6 bases). Germline V gives CDR1 SGHVS, CDR2 FNYEAQ. V dropped 1 base and J dropped 9 bases, with 10 bases sitting between them. This CDR3 spans 13 amino acids. CDR3: CASSLDRDRPQHF. The CDR3 DNA sequence: TGTGCCAGCAGCTTAGACAGGGACCGGCCCCAGCATTTT.

The gene calls are TRBV11-2 and TRBJ2-3; D is perhaps TRBD1 (5 bases). The CDR3 is 14 amino acids. Germline CDR1 SGHAT, CDR2 FQNNGV. V was shortened by 3 bases and J by 7 bases, with 14 bases between the two germline ends. CDR3 region: CASSFQGGPNTQYF. The CDR3 region has the DNA TGTGCCAGCAGCTTCCAGGGCGGTCCAAATACGCAGTATTTT.

This chain connects TRBV7-6 to TRBJ1-6; 8 bases are shared with TRBD1. V trimming: 5 bases; J trimming: 10 bases; junction bases outside the gene matches: 10. CDR3 length equals 15 residues. Germline lookup yields CDR1 SGHVS and CDR2 FNYEAQ. The CDR3 sequence: CASSSGQGSGSPLHF. In nucleotides, the CDR3 is TGTGCCAGCAGCAGCGGACAGGGCAGCGGGTCACCCCTCCACTTT.

V gene TRBV11-2 combines with J gene TRBJ2-3; D unclear. Germline CDR1 reads SGHAT; CDR2 reads FQNNGV. The V gene lost 0 bases and the J gene lost 0 bases, with 7 bases spanning the gap. This CDR3 region has 15 residues. The CDR3: CASSLDKASTDTQYF. As DNA, the CDR3 is TGTGCCAGCAGCTTAGATAAAGCTAGCACAGATACGCAGTATTTT. The full variable domain, completed using reference TRBV11-2 and TRBJ2-3, is EAGVAQSPRYKIIEKRQSVAFWCNPISGHATLYWYQQILGQGPKLLIQFQNNGVVDDSQLPKDRFSAERLKGVDSTLKIQPAKLEDSAVYLCASSLDKASTDTQYFGPGTRLTVL.

This clone showed up just a few times. The chain combines TRBV7-3 with TRBJ2-2; D is ambiguous. Trimming removed 2 bases at V and 2 bases at J, with 6 bases between. Germline lookup yields CDR1 SGHTA and CDR2 FQGTGA. The CDR3 is 14 residues long. This CDR3 is CASSLLRNTGELFF. CDR3 DNA: TGTGCCAGCAGCTTATTGCGAAACACCGGGGAGCTGTTTTTT. The whole variable domain, filled in from reference TRBV7-3 and TRBJ2-2, reads GAGVSQTPSNKVTEKGKYVELRCDPISGHTALYWYRQSLGQGPEFLIYFQGTGAADDSGLPNDRFFAVRPEGSVSTLKIQRTERGDSAVYLCASSLLRNTGELFFGEGSRLTVL.

The genes are TRBV5-6 and TRBJ2-7; D remains unclear. The V end was cut by 0 bases, the J end by 7 bases, with 11 bases between. This CDR3 spans 13 amino acids. CDR1 and CDR2 (germline): SGHDT, YYEEEE. The CDR3, as DNA: TGTGCCAGCAGCTTGGGTAGGTCGAGGGAGCAGTACTTC. Encoded protein: CASSLGRSREQYF.

The chain employs TRBV13 and TRBJ2-3; 7 bases are a match to TRBD1. With 5 bases clipped from V and 5 bases from J, the junction kept 13 bases outside the gene matches. The CDR3 consists of 16 residues. The germline V gene has CDR1 PRHDT and CDR2 FYEKMQ (reference sequence). As DNA, the CDR3 is TGTGCCAGCAGCAGCCCGGGACAGCTAGTCGGAGATACGCAGTATTTT. This translates into CASSSPGQLVGDTQYF. The whole variable domain, filled in from reference TRBV13 and TRBJ2-3, reads AAGVIQSPRHLIKEKRETATLKCYPIPRHDTVYWYQQGPGQDPQFLISFYEKMQSDKGSIPDRFSAQQFSDYHSELNMSSLELGDSALYFCASSSPGQLVGDTQYFGPGTRLTVL.